Included here is one T cell receptor (beta chain) sequence, with context. One end of the junction is discordant with germline, which a read error may explain. This record comes from a study of molecular identifiers for immune sequencing clone quantification. TCRdb re-derived calls from the PCR reads in MiXCR, one entry per CDR3 protein. The table lists about 630,000 distinct CDR3 sequences, about 25% of them singletons. The CDR3 consists of 16 residues. The germline CDR1 and CDR2 sequences are MNHNY and SVGAGI (reference sequence). With RNA at 10%, 30% or 50%, naive CD8 libraries came from roughly 20,000 to 1,000,000 sorted cells.

This TCR was recovered from a human donor in good health. Some libraries in this study had Jurkat cell RNA spiked in. The sequencing sample was made of naive CD8+ T cells from blood, with Jurkat cell RNA spiked in. Sample subset: FACS-sorted CD8+CD4-CCR7+CD45RA+ naive T cells. J is TRBJ2-3 and V is TRBV6-6; TRBD2 is a possible D gene (5 bases). CDR3 amino acids: CTSSPPPGYYTATQYF. The CDR3 nucleotides are TGTACCAGCAGTCCCCCCCCGGGATACTACACAGCTACGCAGTATTTT.